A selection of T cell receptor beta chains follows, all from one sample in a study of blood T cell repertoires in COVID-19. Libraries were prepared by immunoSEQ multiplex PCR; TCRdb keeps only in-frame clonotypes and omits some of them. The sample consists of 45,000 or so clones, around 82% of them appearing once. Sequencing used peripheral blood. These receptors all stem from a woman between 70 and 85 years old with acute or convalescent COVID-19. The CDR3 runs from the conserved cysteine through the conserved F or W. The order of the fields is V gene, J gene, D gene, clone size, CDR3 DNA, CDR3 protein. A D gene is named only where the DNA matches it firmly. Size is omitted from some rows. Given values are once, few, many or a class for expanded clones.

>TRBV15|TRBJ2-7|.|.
TGTGCCACCAGCGGAGGACCGGGACTCTCCTACGAGCAGTACTTC
CATSGGPGLSYEQYF
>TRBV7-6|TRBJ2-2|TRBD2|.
TGTGCCAGCAGCCGGTTAGCGGGAGGGAACACCGGGGAGCTGTTTTTT
CASSRLAGGNTGELFF
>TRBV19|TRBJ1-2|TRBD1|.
TGTGCCAGTAGTCCGACAGGGGGCTATGGCTACACCTTC
CASSPTGGYGYTF
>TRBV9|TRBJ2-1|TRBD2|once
TGTGCCAGCAGCGTAGTCGGGGGAGGGCGAAATGAGCAGTTCTTC
CASSVVGGGRNEQFF
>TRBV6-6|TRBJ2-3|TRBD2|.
TGTGCCAGCAGGATTAGCGGGCTCACAGATACGCAGTATTTT
CASRISGLTDTQYF
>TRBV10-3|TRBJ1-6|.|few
TGTGCCATCAGTGAGAGGGGCGTTGGGGGCGCGAATAATTCACCCCTCCACTTT
CAISERGVGGANNSPLHF
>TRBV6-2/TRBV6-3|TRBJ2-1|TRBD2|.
TGTGCCAGCAGTCCCATTACCGGGAGGGGCTACAATGAGCAGTTCTTC
CASSPITGRGYNEQFF
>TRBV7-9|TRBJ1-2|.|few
TGTGCCAGCAGCCTCTCAACCCCGGGGGGAGGCTACACCTTC
CASSLSTPGGGYTF
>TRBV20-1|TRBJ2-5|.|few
TGCAGTGCCAGACCCGAAGAGACCCAGTACTTC
CSARPEETQYF
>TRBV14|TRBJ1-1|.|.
TGTGCCAGCAGCCAAGAATGGGGGGGAGGCGGACAAGCTTTCTTT
CASSQEWGGGGQAFF
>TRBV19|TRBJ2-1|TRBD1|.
TGTGCCAGTACCCCCACACCCCGGGACAGGGGTACCTACAATGAGCAGTTCTTC
CASTPTPRDRGTYNEQFF